Following are 25 T cell receptor beta chains from one sample sequenced in a study of regulatory T cells in long-lasting Graves disease. Through Arm-PCR of CDR3 regions and iRepertoire HTBI primers, TCR beta libraries were built. TCRdb reprocessed the multiplex PCR reads with MiXCR, giving one entry per CDR3 protein. The sample holds roughly 500,000 distinct CDR3 sequences, approximately 13% seen once. Sample time point: newly diagnosed GD, antithyroid drugs for less than 3 months. Making the TCR library involved RNA that had been extracted from PBMCs. The same data also contributed to another study, on T cells in Graves' hyperthyroidism and ophthalmopathy.

The material sequenced was peripheral blood mononuclear cells (PBMCs), taken at new diagnosis, from a patient treated with antithyroid drugs. These receptors originate from a man aged 30 to 39 with Graves disease.

Regarding this clonotype: Relative to the germline gene, one junction end is altered; a read error may explain this. The chain carries TRBV7-6 and TRBJ2-5, with 10 bases fitting TRBD2. Matching the DNA end better, TRBJ2-7 makes the J call doubtful. Germline V CDR1 and CDR2: SGHVS, FNYEAQ. CDR3 length: 15 amino acids. In DNA, the CDR3 is TGTGCCAGCAGCCTAGCTGGGGTAGCGGGAGGCGAGCAGTACTTC. It translates to CASSLAGVAGGEQYF.

This clonotype was seen ten or more times. CDR3 in DNA: TGTGCCAGCAGTTTCACAGGTGCGAACACTGAAGCTTTCTTT. Protein product: CASSFTGANTEAFF. The chain carries TRBV12-3 or TRBV12-4 and TRBJ1-1; D is possibly TRBD1 (5 bases). This CDR3 has 14 amino acids. Trimming removed 3 bases from V and 1 base from J, with 9 bases in between.

This clonotype was counted ten times or more. This chain uses TRBV12-3 or TRBV12-4 with TRBJ2-7; 9 bases line up with TRBD2. With V trimmed by 6 bases and J by 3 bases, 9 bases remained unmatched. This CDR3 comprises 15 residues. CDR3 protein: CASSLLIAGVYEQYF. The CDR3 DNA is TGTGCCAGCAGCCTCTTAATAGCGGGGGTCTACGAGCAGTACTTC.

This clonotype has at least ten counts. The genes are TRBV2 and TRBJ1-2; no firm D call. The V gene's germline CDR1 is SNHLY and CDR2 FYNNEI. The CDR3 has 12 residues. Between the trimmed V and J ends, which lost 8 bases and 3 bases, there was a span of 10 bases. The CDR3 coding sequence is TGTGCCAGCCCCCCCTGGGACTATGGCTACACCTTC. It encodes CASPPWDYGYTF.

Concerning this clonotype: This may stem from a read error, because a much larger clone lies one nucleotide away. This chain joins TRBV7-6 and TRBJ1-1; 7 bases map to TRBD1. CDR1 is SGHVS and CDR2 is FNYEAQ in the germline V gene. The CDR3 contains 16 residues. DNA of the CDR3: TGTGCCAGCAGCTCGCATGGGACAGCAATGAACACTAAAGCTTTCTTT. It encodes CASSSHGTAMNTKAFF.

At least ten counts were recorded for this clonotype. The chain combines TRBV2 with TRBJ1-5; D remains ambiguous. CDR3 length equals 14 residues. Trimming removed 0 bases from V and 2 bases from J, with 5 bases in between. In germline, CDR1 is SNHLY, CDR2 FYNNEI. CDR3 protein: CASSEAIGNQPQHF. The CDR3 DNA follows: TGTGCCAGCAGTGAAGCAATTGGCAATCAGCCCCAGCATTTT.

This clonotype was seen many times. One end of the junction does not line up with germline, which may come from a read error. The chain is built from TRBV29-1 and TRBJ2-3, with TRBD2 matching over 11 bases. In germline, CDR1 is SQVTM, CDR2 ANQGSEA. The CDR3 is 18 amino acids. The CDR3 coding sequence is TGCAGCGTAGAAGGGACTAGCGGAAATTTGGAAGGCACAGATACGCAGTATTTT. Translation gives CSVEGTSGNLEGTDTQYF.

This rearrangement joins TRBV30 to TRBJ1-1; D may be TRBD1 (6 bases). Trimming left V 4 bases short and J 3 bases short, with 18 bases between. CDR3 length: 15 residues. The germline V gene has CDR1 GTSNPN and CDR2 SVGIG (reference sequence). CDR3 in DNA: TGTGCCTGGAATGTTACAGGGAGACGGGACACTGAAGCTTTCTTT. Encoded protein: CAWNVTGRRDTEAFF.

The gene calls are TRBV27 and TRBJ2-7, with a weak D call TRBD1 (6 bases). Trimming removed 5 bases at V and 5 bases at J, with 19 bases between. Germline loops: CDR1 MNHEY, CDR2 SMNVEV (reference sequence). The CDR3 runs 15 residues. CDR3 in amino acids: CASSPLSGAVNEQYF. Written as DNA, the CDR3 is TGTGCCAGCAGTCCCCTGTCAGGGGCAGTCAACGAGCAGTACTTC.

This clonotype was seen repeatedly, ten times or more. The chain combines TRBV2 with TRBJ2-5; D gene unclear. CDR3 size: 14 residues. Germline V gives CDR1 SNHLY, CDR2 FYNNEI. Trimming removed 8 bases at V and 0 bases at J, with 13 bases between. The CDR3 bases are TGTGCCAGCCGCCTGGGAAGGGACCAAGAGACCCAGTACTTC. Translated, it gives CASRLGRDQETQYF. Looking up the rest from reference TRBV2 and TRBJ2-5 gives the full variable domain: EPEVTQTPSHQVTQMGQEVILRCVPISNHLYFYWYRQILGQKVEFLVSFYNNEISEKSEIFDDQFSVERPDGSNFTLKIRSTKLEDSAMYFCASRLGRDQETQYFGPGTRLLVL.

This clonotype was counted between two and nine times. The V call is TRBV7-9, the J call TRBJ1-1, with D hard to call. Germline V lookup: CDR1 SEHNR, CDR2 FQNEAQ (reference sequence). CDR3 length: 11 amino acids. V dropped 11 bases and J dropped 2 bases, with 9 bases sitting between them. CDR3 protein: CAGEINTEAFF. CDR3 bases: TGTGCCGGAGAGATAAACACTGAAGCTTTCTTT. Full variable domain (missing parts from reference TRBV7-9 and TRBJ1-1): DTGVSQNPRHKITKRGQNVTFRCDPISEHNRLYWYRQTLGQGPEFLTYFQNEAQLEKSRLLSDRFSAERPKGSFSTLEIQRTEQGDSAMYLCAGEINTEAFFGQGTRLTVV.

In its sample, this clonotype was seen many times. This rearrangement joins TRBV12-3 or TRBV12-4 to TRBJ2-3, with D possibly being TRBD1 (7 bases). V was cut by 1 base and J by 4 bases, with 12 bases left in between. This CDR3 comprises 15 residues. CDR3 residues: CASSLGQGGPDTQYF. DNA of the CDR3: TGTGCCAGCAGTTTAGGTCAGGGGGGTCCAGATACGCAGTATTTT.

Many counts were recorded for this clonotype. The J gene is TRBJ2-1, the V gene TRBV3-1; 7 nucleotides match TRBD2. Unmatched junction bases numbered 10, after V lost 1 base and J lost 7 bases. The CDR3 is 16 residues long. From germline, CDR1 is LGHDT and CDR2 YNNKEL (reference sequence). CDR3 DNA: TGTGCCAGCAGCCAAGTCTCTAGCGGACACCCGAATGAGCAGTTCTTC. It translates to CASSQVSSGHPNEQFF.

This clonotype has a handful of counts. V and J are TRBV5-4 and TRBJ2-7, with TRBD1 matching 8 bases. The CDR3 loop spans 17 amino acids. J gave up 1 base and V 4 bases, and 13 bases lay outside the gene matches. In germline, CDR1 is SGHNT, CDR2 YYREEE (reference sequence). CDR3 sequence: CASSAGWGQVGSYEQYF. CDR3 in DNA: TGTGCCAGCAGCGCCGGGTGGGGACAGGTTGGATCCTACGAGCAGTACTTC.

The sample holds many counts of this clonotype. The rearrangement uses TRBV3-1 and TRBJ2-3, with D possibly being TRBD1 (5 bases). The CDR3 totals 16 residues. Germline-derived CDR1 and CDR2 are LGHDT and YNNKEL (reference sequence). V was cut by 2 bases and J by 1 base, with 13 bases left in between. As DNA, the CDR3 is TGTGCCAGCAGCCAACCTCCAGGGTACGGCACAGATACGCAGTATTTT. Translation: CASSQPPGYGTDTQYF.

Regarding this clonotype: The conserved final phenylalanine or tryptophan is absent from the CDR3, which likely points to a read error. The chain carries TRBV20-1 and TRBJ1-1, with D perhaps TRBD1 (6 bases). The CDR3 loop spans 14 amino acids. V shed 6 bases and J shed 1 base, with 15 bases lying between them. Germline V CDR1 and CDR2: DFQATT, SNEGSKA (reference sequence). The CDR3 here is CSATQGQGNTEAFL. The CDR3 nucleotides read TGCAGTGCCACCCAGGGGCAGGGGAACACTGAAGCTTTCCTT.

This clonotype was detected ten times or more. This rearrangement joins TRBV7-9 to TRBJ2-1; D remains unclear. The CDR3 spans 17 residues. Trimming stripped 5 bases from V and 2 bases from J, with 19 bases between. Germline lookup yields CDR1 SEHNR and CDR2 FQNEAQ (reference sequence). CDR3 region: CASSPPLGAAAYNEQFF. In DNA, the CDR3 is TGTGCCAGCAGCCCCCCCTTGGGCGCGGCCGCCTACAATGAGCAGTTCTTC.

This clonotype was recorded a few times. The chain carries TRBV3-1 and TRBJ1-2; D is uncertain. V was shortened by 2 bases and J by 4 bases, with 2 bases between the two germline ends. The CDR3 extends over 11 amino acids. Germline V gives CDR1 LGHDT, CDR2 YNNKEL (reference sequence). In DNA, the CDR3 is TGTGCCAGCAGCCAACTCTATGGCTACACCTTC. Residues: CASSQLYGYTF.

This clonotype was observed a handful of times. The gene calls are TRBV7-9 and TRBJ2-1, with a tentative D call TRBD2 (5 bases). Germline values: CDR1 SEHNR, CDR2 FQNEAQ (reference sequence). V gave up 5 bases and J gave up 1 base, with 21 bases separating them. The CDR3 is 18 residues long. In DNA form, the CDR3 reads TGTGCCAGCAGCCCCGCGACTAAACTTGAAATATCCTACAATGAGCAGTTCTTC. Its protein product is CASSPATKLEISYNEQFF.

The chain couples TRBV29-1 to TRBJ1-2; D is perhaps TRBD1 (5 bases). The germline V and J ends were trimmed by 4 bases and 8 bases, with 14 bases remaining between them. Germline V gene sequence: CDR1 SQVTM, CDR2 ANQGSEA. The CDR3 covers 12 residues. The CDR3, as DNA: TGCAGCGTTGTAGCACAGGCGGGCGGCTACACCTTC. Amino acids: CSVVAQAGGYTF. Using reference TRBV29-1 and TRBJ1-2 for the parts outside the CDR3, the full variable domain is SAVISQKPSRDICQRGTSLTIQCQVDSQVTMMFWYRQQPGQSLTLIATANQGSEATYESGFVIDKFPISRPNLTFSTLTVSNMSPEDSSIYLCSVVAQAGGYTFGSGTRLTVV.

Many counts were recorded for this clonotype. The chain joins TRBV20-1 to TRBJ2-7; TRBD1 matches 12 bases. The CDR3 contains 14 residues. In germline, CDR1 is DFQATT, CDR2 SNEGSKA (reference sequence). V shed 5 bases, J shed 7 bases, and the junction held 9 bases outside the gene matches. The CDR3, as DNA: TGCAGTGCTTTCGACGGGACAGGGGGCTGGGAGCAGTACTTC. As protein: CSAFDGTGGWEQYF.

The chain employs TRBV6-4 and TRBJ2-7, with 8 bases that match TRBD2. From germline, CDR1 is MRHNA and CDR2 SNTAGT. Trimming removed 0 bases from V and 0 bases from J; junction bases left unmatched: 7. CDR3 length equals 17 residues. Here the CDR3 reads CASSDSRGGLFSYEQYF. As DNA, the CDR3 is TGTGCCAGCAGTGACTCACGGGGGGGACTGTTCTCCTACGAGCAGTACTTC.

This clonotype showed up many times. The J gene is TRBJ2-3, the V gene TRBV12-3 or TRBV12-4; D perhaps matches TRBD1 (6 bases). With 6 bases removed from V and 8 bases from J, the gap between germline ends came to 12 bases. The CDR3 covers 12 residues. CDR3 loop: CASSPEGVTQYF. CDR3 nucleotides: TGTGCCAGCAGCCCCGAGGGGGTTACGCAGTATTTT.

This clonotype appeared many times. The chain joins TRBV7-2 to TRBJ2-3, with TRBD2 matching over 9 bases. This CDR3 is 15 amino acids long. V shed 0 bases and J 8 bases; nucleotides not matched to a gene: 6. Germline CDR1 reads SGHTA; CDR2 reads FQGNSA. The chain's CDR3 is CASSLAASGTRTQYF. CDR3 in DNA: TGTGCCAGCAGCTTAGCGGCTAGCGGGACCCGTACGCAGTATTTT.

In this sample, this clonotype turned up many times. The chain links TRBV20-1 to TRBJ2-3; 9 bases match TRBD2. The CDR3 contains 19 residues. Trimming at V came to 6 bases and at J to 3 bases, leaving 22 bases not matched to a gene. Germline assignment: CDR1 DFQATT and CDR2 SNEGSKA (reference sequence). Written as DNA, the CDR3 is TGCAGTGCCCATAGCGGGGGACTGGCGACCGCATTTAGGACAGATACGCAGTATTTT. Translating gives CSAHSGGLATAFRTDTQYF.